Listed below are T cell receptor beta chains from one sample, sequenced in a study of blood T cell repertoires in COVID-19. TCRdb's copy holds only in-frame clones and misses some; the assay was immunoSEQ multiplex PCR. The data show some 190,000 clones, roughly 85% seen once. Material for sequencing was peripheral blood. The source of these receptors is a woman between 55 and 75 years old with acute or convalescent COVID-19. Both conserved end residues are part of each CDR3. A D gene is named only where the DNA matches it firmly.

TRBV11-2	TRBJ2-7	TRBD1	CASSLGTGGYEQYF	TGTGCCAGCAGCTTGGGGACAGGGGGCTACGAGCAGTACTTC
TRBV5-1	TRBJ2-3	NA	CASSLAGVQTDTQYF	TGCGCCAGCAGCTTGGCGGGAGTTCAGACAGATACGCAGTATTTT
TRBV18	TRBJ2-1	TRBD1	CASSPGQVVYNEQFF	TGTGCCAGCTCCCCGGGACAGGTGGTTTACAATGAGCAGTTCTTC
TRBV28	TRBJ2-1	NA	CASRLAGLVHNEQFF	TGTGCCAGCAGGTTAGCAGGGTTAGTCCACAATGAGCAGTTCTTC
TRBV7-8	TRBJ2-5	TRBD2	CASSLSGLAGLETQYF	TGTGCCAGCAGCTTGTCAGGACTAGCGGGATTAGAGACCCAGTACTTC
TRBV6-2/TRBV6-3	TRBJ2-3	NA	CASSSVRSGASTDTQYF	TGTGCCAGCAGCTCCGTTCGCAGCGGAGCTAGCACAGATACGCAGTATTTT
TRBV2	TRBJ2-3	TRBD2	CASITSVTDTQYF	TGTGCCAGCATCACTAGCGTCACAGATACGCAGTATTTT
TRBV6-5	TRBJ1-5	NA	CASSYSKTDGNQPQHF	TGTGCCAGCAGTTACTCGAAGACAGATGGCAATCAGCCCCAGCATTTT
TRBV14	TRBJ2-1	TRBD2	CASGTGTSSYNEQFF	TGTGCCAGCGGCACCGGGACTAGCAGCTACAATGAGCAGTTCTTC
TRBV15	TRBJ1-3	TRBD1	CATSRELTGATGNTIYF	TGTGCCACCAGCAGAGAGTTAACAGGGGCGACTGGAAACACCATATATTTT
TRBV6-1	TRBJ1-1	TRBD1	CASSEGAGGLLNTEAFF	TGTGCCAGCAGTGAAGGGGCAGGGGGCCTTTTGAACACTGAAGCTTTCTTT
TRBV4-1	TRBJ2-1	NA	CASSREGLYNEQFF	TGCGCCAGCAGCCGAGAGGGCCTCTACAATGAGCAGTTCTTC
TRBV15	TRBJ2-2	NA	CATSRGQGGNTGELFF	TGTGCCACCAGCAGAGGGCAGGGGGGGAACACCGGGGAGCTGTTTTTT
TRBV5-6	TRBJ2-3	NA	CASSGPGLQDTQYF	TGTGCCAGCAGCGGACCGGGACTCCAAGATACGCAGTATTTT
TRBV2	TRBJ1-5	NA	CASSETGWEPQHF	TGTGCCAGCAGTGAAACGGGGTGGGAGCCCCAGCATTTT
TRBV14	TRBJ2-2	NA	CASSLRTAGELFF	TGTGCCAGCAGCCTCAGGACAGCCGGGGAGCTGTTTTTT
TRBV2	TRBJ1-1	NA	CASSEARRPEAFF	TGTGCCAGCAGTGAAGCGAGGAGGCCTGAAGCTTTCTTT
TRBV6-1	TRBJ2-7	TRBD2	CASSALAGGLSYEQYF	TGTGCCAGCAGTGCCCTAGCGGGAGGCCTCTCCTACGAGCAGTACTTC
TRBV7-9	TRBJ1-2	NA	CASSLDRGDGYTF	TGTGCCAGCAGCTTAGATAGGGGTGACGGCTACACCTTC
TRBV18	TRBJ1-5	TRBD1	CASSPGTGNSQPQHF	TGTGCCAGCTCACCTGGGACAGGGAATAGTCAGCCCCAGCATTTT
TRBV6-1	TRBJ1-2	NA	CASSDRGGSLNGYTF	TGTGCCAGCAGTGATAGAGGTGGCAGTCTAAACGGCTACACCTTC
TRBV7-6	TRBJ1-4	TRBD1	CASSPEGTENEKLFF	TGTGCCAGCAGCCCAGAGGGGACAGAGAATGAAAAACTGTTTTTT
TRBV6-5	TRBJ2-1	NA	CASSRTVPKDEQFF	TGTGCCAGCAGCCGGACAGTACCGAAAGATGAGCAGTTCTTC
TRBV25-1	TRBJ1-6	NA	CATSIGVSPLHF	TGTGCCACCTCGATCGGGGTTTCACCCCTCCACTTT
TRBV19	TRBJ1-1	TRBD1	CASRNRGRVEAFF	TGTGCCAGCAGAAACAGGGGGCGGGTGGAAGCTTTCTTT
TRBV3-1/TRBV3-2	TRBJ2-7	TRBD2	CASSQGLAGAEQYF	TGTGCCAGCAGCCAAGGTTTAGCGGGGGCCGAGCAGTACTTC